The sequence of this TCR beta chain was determined in a study of blood T cell repertoires in COVID-19. The data were produced by immunoSEQ multiplex PCR, yet TCRdb's version contains in-frame clones alone and is incomplete. The data show over 350,000 clones, with 80% to 95% seen just once and about 0.86% held by the top ten. Trimming left V 0 bases short and J 4 bases short, with 5 bases between. CDR1 and CDR2 from the germline V gene are KGHSH and LQKENI. This CDR3 comprises 13 residues. The sample consisted of PBMCs or T cells enriched from blood (not recorded which). The TCR originated in a woman aged 40-49 years who had been exposed to COVID-19. The chain uses TRBV18 and TRBJ2-3; D remains unclear. Here the CDR3 reads CASSPPAADTQYF. CDR3 nucleotide sequence: TGTGCCAGCTCACCACCGGCGGCAGATACGCAGTATTTT.